The T cell receptor (beta chain) described here comes from a study of STAT3 mutations in large granular lymphocyte leukemia. Across the study: Roughly half of the longitudinally sequenced T-LGLL patients carried detectable canonical activating STAT3 mutations. Study-wide results and caveats: In T-cell large granular lymphocyte leukemia, about half of patients showed multiple immunodominant subclonotypes. All newly emerging clones after therapy were STAT3 wild type. Differing intervals and regimens complicate linking therapy response to clone burden. No sample exists from the first appearance of each clone.

This clone came up a few times. Its antigen is currently unknown. Germline CDR1 reads MNHNS; CDR2 reads SASEGT. The CDR3 consists of 12 residues. V lost 7 bases and J lost 4, with 10 bases in between. Profiling relied on immunoSEQ multiplex PCR, and the TCRdb table lists in-frame clones only, not all of them. This table has roughly 11,000 clones, 76% appearing once. The specimen sequenced was peripheral blood mononuclear cells. This TCR was sampled from a man in his sixties with T-cell large granular lymphocyte leukemia. Some clones in this sample may be carry-over from other donors' samples. The chain links TRBV6-1 to TRBJ1-1; D is unclear. CDR3: CASMREGTEAFF. In nucleotides, the CDR3 is TGTGCCAGCATGCGGGAGGGCACTGAAGCTTTCTTT.